This entry features one T cell receptor (beta chain) sequence. What antigen it recognizes has not been identified. The record originates from a study of monozygotic twins with inflammatory bowel disease (dated by TCRdb to the late 2010s). Turning to the overall study: The full study comprised some 30 monozygotic twin pairs: nine German pairs (four IBD-concordant, five IBD-discordant) and 19 IBD-discordant Danish pairs. Disease-associated traits were sought mainly through comparisons between IBD patients and their genetically identical healthy co-twins within discordant pairs. Each individual had, on average, about 151 000 unique TCRalpha sequences and 181 000 unique TCRbeta sequences available for analysis.

Library generation was performed with 5' RACE. Each TCR library was prepared from around 3,400 ng of total RNA. cDNA was synthesized with SMARTScribe reverse transcriptase in eight separate reactions per sample. Unique molecular identifiers containing a 6-nucleotide sample barcode were introduced through template switching during cDNA synthesis. TCRalpha and TCRbeta cDNA was amplified in two nested PCRs of approximately 17 and 9 cycles, and bead purification was carried out after each PCR. Before amplification, cDNA was treated with uracil DNA-glycosylase and purified using the QIAquick PCR purification kit. In the second PCR, Illumina TruSeq-compatible adapters and sample-specific barcodes were added. TapeStation and Qubit were used to check library quality and concentration, and roughly 4.6 ng of each library was pooled. The pooled libraries were sequenced with 2 x 100 bp reads and custom sequencing primers on an Illumina HiSeq2500 single-index Rapid Run. The paper's processing steps were these. PCR and sequencing errors were corrected by UMI-based consensus assembly using MiGEC version 1.2.6. V(D)J alignment, clonotype assembly and CDR3 extraction were performed with MiXCR version 2.1.1. To normalise gene usage, clonotype sharing and MAIT/NKT TCR abundance, the analysis used the top 1000, 10 000 and 20 000 clonotypes per sample. After downsampling to 27 000 UMIs, diversity was calculated as the inverse Simpson index using the vegan R package. Paired Mann-Whitney U tests on discordant twin pairs were used, with Benjamini-Hochberg multiple-testing correction. TCRdb reanalyzed the reads, keeping one entry per CDR3 protein sequence and omitting DNA. TCRdb assigned the V and J calls; the authors' analysis was not used. This sample's table contains around 100,000 distinct CDR3 sequences. The top ten hold approximately 2% of the sample.

As encoded in the germline V gene (reference sequence), CDR1 is MNHNY while CDR2 is SVGAGI. The CDR3 contains 13 residues, cysteine and phenylalanine counted. No DNA is given. From each donor, a roughly 2.5 ml peripheral blood sample was collected into PAXgene tubes and stored at -80 degrees C. Without any T cell sorting, total RNA was extracted from whole blood using the PAXgene blood miRNA kit on an automated QIAcube. Peripheral blood from monozygotic twin pairs concordant or discordant for inflammatory bowel disease was subjected to deep TCRalpha and TCRbeta repertoire profiling with unique molecular barcoding. Smoking habits were recorded for all twin pairs, with individuals classified as current, former or never smokers. Results and caveats for the whole study, not just this receptor: A decrease in TCRbeta repertoire diversity, as measured by inverse Simpson index, was observed in IBD patients compared with their healthy co-twins. IBD patients shared fewer clonotypes with other individuals than healthy twins did, most markedly in patients showing signs of disease activity. Repertoire similarity did not differ between concordant and discordant twins, which could be due to limited statistical power. The analysis was unable to tell apart different T cell subtypes. Because patients received different immunosuppressive treatments, the repertoires may have picked up extra background noise and variability between individuals. No single strong signal or clonotype linked to IBD turned up in the results, so the idea that one exists was not supported.

The receptor comes from a human donor with ulcerative colitis or Crohn's disease, or a healthy co-twin of an affected twin (not recorded which). Input material: blood. The chain was built from TRBV6-6 and TRBJ1-5. The CDR3 protein: CASSYKSNQPQHF.